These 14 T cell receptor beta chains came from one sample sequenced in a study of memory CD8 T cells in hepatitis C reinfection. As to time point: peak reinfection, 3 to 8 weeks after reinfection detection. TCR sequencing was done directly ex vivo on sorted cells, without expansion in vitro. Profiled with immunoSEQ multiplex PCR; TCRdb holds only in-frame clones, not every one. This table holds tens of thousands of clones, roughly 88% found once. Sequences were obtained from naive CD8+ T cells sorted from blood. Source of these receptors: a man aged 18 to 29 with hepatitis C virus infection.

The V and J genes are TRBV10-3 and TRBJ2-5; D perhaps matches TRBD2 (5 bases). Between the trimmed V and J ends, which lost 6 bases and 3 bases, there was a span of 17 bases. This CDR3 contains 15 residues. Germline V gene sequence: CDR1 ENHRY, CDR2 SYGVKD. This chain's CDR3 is CAISAGLRNKETQYF. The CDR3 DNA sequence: TGTGCCATCAGCGCAGGACTTAGAAATAAAGAGACCCAGTACTTC.

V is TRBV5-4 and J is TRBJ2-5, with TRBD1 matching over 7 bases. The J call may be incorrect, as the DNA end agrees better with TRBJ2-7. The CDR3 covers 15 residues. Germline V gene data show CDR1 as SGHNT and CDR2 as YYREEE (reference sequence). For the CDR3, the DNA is TGTGCCAGCAGCTTGGGGGACAGTTACTCCTACGAGCAGTACTTC. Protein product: CASSLGDSYSYEQYF.

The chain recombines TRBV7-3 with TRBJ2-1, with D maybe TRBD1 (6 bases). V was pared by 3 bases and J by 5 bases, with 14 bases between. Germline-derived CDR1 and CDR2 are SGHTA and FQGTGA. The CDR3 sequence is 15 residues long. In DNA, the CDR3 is TGTGCCAGCAGCTTTATGGGACAAGCAAACAATGAGCAGTTCTTC. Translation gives CASSFMGQANNEQFF.

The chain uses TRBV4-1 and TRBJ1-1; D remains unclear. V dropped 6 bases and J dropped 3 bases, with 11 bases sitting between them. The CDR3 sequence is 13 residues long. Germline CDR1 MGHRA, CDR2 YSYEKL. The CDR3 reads CASREMEDTEAFF. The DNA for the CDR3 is TGCGCCAGCAGAGAAATGGAGGACACTGAAGCTTTCTTT.

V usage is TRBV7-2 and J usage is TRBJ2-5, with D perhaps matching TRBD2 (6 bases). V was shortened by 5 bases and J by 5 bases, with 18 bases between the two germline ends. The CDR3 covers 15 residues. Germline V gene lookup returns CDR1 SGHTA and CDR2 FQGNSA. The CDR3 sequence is CASSPLWRVDETQYF. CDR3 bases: TGTGCCAGCAGCCCCCTTTGGAGGGTGGATGAGACCCAGTACTTC.

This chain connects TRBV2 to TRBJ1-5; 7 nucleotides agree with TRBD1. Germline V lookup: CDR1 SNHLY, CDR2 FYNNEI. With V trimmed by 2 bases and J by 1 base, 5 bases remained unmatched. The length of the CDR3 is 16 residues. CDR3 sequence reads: CASSESGTASNQPQHF. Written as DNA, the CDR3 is TGTGCCAGCAGTGAATCGGGGACAGCCAGCAATCAGCCCCAGCATTTT.

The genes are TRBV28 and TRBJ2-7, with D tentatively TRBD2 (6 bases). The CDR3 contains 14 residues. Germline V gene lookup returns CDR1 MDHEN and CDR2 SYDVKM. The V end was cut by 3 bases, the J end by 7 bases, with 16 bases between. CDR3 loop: CASSFVGLSGEQYF. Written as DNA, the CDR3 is TGTGCCAGCAGTTTCGTGGGACTCTCTGGAGAGCAGTACTTC. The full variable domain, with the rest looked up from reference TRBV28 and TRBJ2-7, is DVKVTQSSRYLVKRTGEKVFLECVQDMDHENMFWYRQDPGLGLRLIYFSYDVKMKEKGDIPEGYSVSREKKERFSLILESASTNQTSMYLCASSFVGLSGEQYFGPGTRLTVT.

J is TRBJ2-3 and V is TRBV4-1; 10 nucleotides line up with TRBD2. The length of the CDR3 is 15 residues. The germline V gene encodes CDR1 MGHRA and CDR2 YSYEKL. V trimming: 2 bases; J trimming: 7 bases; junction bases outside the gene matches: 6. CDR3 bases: TGCGCCAGCAGCCAACGGAGCGGGGGGGCATATACGCAGTATTTT. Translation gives CASSQRSGGAYTQYF.

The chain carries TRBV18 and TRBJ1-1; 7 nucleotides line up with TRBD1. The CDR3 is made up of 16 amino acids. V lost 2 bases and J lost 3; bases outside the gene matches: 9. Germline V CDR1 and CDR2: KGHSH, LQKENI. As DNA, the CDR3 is TGTGCCAGCTCACCAACAGGGGACGTTGGGTACACTGAAGCTTTCTTT. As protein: CASSPTGDVGYTEAFF.

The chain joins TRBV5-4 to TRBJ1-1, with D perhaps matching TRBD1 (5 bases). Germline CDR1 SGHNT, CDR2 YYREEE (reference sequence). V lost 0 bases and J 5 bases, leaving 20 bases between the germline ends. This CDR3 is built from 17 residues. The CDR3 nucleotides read TGTGCCAGCAGCTTGGCGGCAGGGCCTGAAGTAGGAACTGAAGCTTTCTTT. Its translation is CASSLAAGPEVGTEAFF.

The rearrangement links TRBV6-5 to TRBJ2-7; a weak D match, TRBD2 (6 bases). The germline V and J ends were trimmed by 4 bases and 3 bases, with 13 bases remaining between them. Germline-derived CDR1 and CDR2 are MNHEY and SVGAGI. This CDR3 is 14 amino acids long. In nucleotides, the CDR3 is TGTGCCAGCAGTTCGACTAGTCGGCTCTACGAGCAGTACTTC. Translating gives CASSSTSRLYEQYF.

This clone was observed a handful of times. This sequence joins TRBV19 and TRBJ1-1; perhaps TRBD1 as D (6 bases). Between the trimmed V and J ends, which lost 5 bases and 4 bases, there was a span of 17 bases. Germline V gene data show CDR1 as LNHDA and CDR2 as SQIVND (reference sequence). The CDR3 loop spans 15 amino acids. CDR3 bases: TGTGCCAGTAGTCCCCCAGGGGTGGATAGCACTGAAGCTTTCTTT. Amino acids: CASSPPGVDSTEAFF. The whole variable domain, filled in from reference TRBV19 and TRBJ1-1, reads DGGITQSPKYLFRKEGQNVTLSCEQNLNHDAMYWYRQDPGQGLRLIYYSQIVNDFQKGDIAEGYSVSREKKESFPLTVTSAQKNPTAFYLCASSPPGVDSTEAFFGQGTRLTVV.

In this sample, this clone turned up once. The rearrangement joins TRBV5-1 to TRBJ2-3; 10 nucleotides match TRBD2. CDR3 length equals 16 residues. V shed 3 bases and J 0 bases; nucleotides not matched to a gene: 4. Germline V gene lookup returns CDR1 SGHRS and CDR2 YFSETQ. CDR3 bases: TGCGCCAGCAGCTCGATAGCGGGGGGTAGCACAGATACGCAGTATTTT. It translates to CASSSIAGGSTDTQYF. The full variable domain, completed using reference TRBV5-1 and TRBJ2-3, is KAGVTQTPRYLIKTRGQQVTLSCSPISGHRSVSWYQQTPGQGLQFLFEYFSETQRNKGNFPGRFSGRQFSNSRSEMNVSTLELGDSALYLCASSSIAGGSTDTQYFGPGTRLTVL.

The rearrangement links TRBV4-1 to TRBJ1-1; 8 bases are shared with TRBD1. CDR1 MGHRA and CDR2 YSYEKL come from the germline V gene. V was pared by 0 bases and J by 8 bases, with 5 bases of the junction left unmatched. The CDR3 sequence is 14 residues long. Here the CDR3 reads CASSQDLGQAEAFF. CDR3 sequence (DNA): TGCGCCAGCAGCCAAGATCTGGGACAGGCAGAAGCTTTCTTT.